These 17 T cell receptor beta chains originate from one sample sequenced in a study of cytomegalovirus exposure and HLA in healthy donors. Researchers ran the PCR with 60 Vbeta and 13 Jbeta primers. Method: immunoSEQ multiplex PCR; TCRdb's copy keeps in-frame clones and lacks some. The sample lists fewer than 150,000 clones; roughly 76% were seen once. The sequenced sample was PBMCs. These receptors came from a female donor in good health and CMV-seronegative.

This clone has just a few counts. V and J are TRBV11-2 and TRBJ2-7; the D is unclear. The CDR3 is 15 amino acids. Trimming cost V 1 base and J 0 bases, with 10 bases left between them. Germline V gene sequence: CDR1 SGHAT, CDR2 FQNNGV. The CDR3 loop reads CASSLGEFGSYEQYF. CDR3 bases: TGTGCCAGCAGCTTAGGCGAATTCGGCTCCTACGAGCAGTACTTC. Full variable domain (remainder filled in from reference TRBV11-2 and TRBJ2-7): EAGVAQSPRYKIIEKRQSVAFWCNPISGHATLYWYQQILGQGPKLLIQFQNNGVVDDSQLPKDRFSAERLKGVDSTLKIQPAKLEDSAVYLCASSLGEFGSYEQYFGPGTRLTVT.

The CDR3 DNA follows: TGTGCCGTACAGGGGAGCTCTGGAAACACCATATATTTT. It yields the protein CAVQGSSGNTIYF. V is TRBV19 and J is TRBJ1-3; 7 nucleotides align to TRBD1. Germline CDR1 is LNHDA and CDR2 is SQIVND (reference sequence). After removal of 11 bases from V and 0 bases from J, the junction contained 4 bases not matched to a gene. This CDR3 contains 13 residues.

This clone came up once. The J gene is TRBJ1-1, the V gene TRBV25-1; 7 positions match TRBD1. V was clipped by 5 bases and J by 4 bases; unmatched bases: 1. The germline CDR1 and CDR2 sequences are MGHDK and SYGVNS. This CDR3 has 12 residues. This chain's CDR3 is CASSSGGTEAFF. The DNA of the CDR3 is TGTGCCAGCAGTTCAGGGGGCACTGAAGCTTTCTTT.

The V and J genes are TRBV5-6 and TRBJ2-7, with a possible D match to TRBD2 (5 bases). Germline loops: CDR1 SGHDT, CDR2 YYEEEE. The V end lost 4 bases, the J end lost 3 bases, and 11 bases lay between the germline ends. The CDR3 sequence is 13 residues long. The CDR3 region is CASSGGFSYEQYF. Here the CDR3 DNA reads TGTGCCAGCAGCGGAGGCTTTAGCTACGAGCAGTACTTC.

The CDR3 loop is CASSLGHLATNEKLFF. CDR3 bases: TGTGCCAGCAGCTTAGGACATTTGGCAACTAATGAAAAACTGTTTTTT. The V call is TRBV11-2, the J call TRBJ1-4; D is uncertain. V lost 1 base and J 0 bases, leaving 9 bases between the germline ends. CDR1 and CDR2 from the germline V gene are SGHAT and FQNNGV. The CDR3 consists of 16 residues.

The V call is TRBV2, the J call TRBJ1-5, with D possibly TRBD1 on 5 matching bases. With 3 bases removed from V and 7 bases from J, the gap between germline ends came to 13 bases. CDR1 is SNHLY, CDR2 FYNNEI, per germline. The CDR3 has 14 residues. The DNA for the CDR3 is TGTGCCAGCAGTGACGGGGGAATTGGCCAGCCCCAGCATTTT. It translates to CASSDGGIGQPQHF.

Here the CDR3 reads CASRTGGQPQHF. CDR3 nucleotide sequence: TGTGCCAGCAGGACAGGGGGACAGCCCCAGCATTTT. J is TRBJ1-5 and V is TRBV6-5; 9 bases match TRBD1. J lost 7 bases, V lost 6 bases, and 1 base had no gene match. In germline, CDR1 is MNHEY, CDR2 SVGAGI. The CDR3 length is 12 residues.

J is TRBJ2-7 and V is TRBV27; TRBD2 might be the D (7 bases). CDR1 and CDR2 (germline): MNHEY, SMNVEV (reference sequence). V was cut by 0 bases and J by 3 bases, with 12 bases left in between. The CDR3 length is 15 residues. CDR3 coding DNA: TGTGCCAGCAGTTTATCGGGGAGGGGGGTCTACGAGCAGTACTTC. It codes for CASSLSGRGVYEQYF.

This clone was seen just once. V usage is TRBV5-1 and J usage is TRBJ2-7; the match to TRBD2 covers 7 bases. V lost 0 bases, J lost 7 bases, and 10 bases stayed unmatched. Germline lookup yields CDR1 SGHRS and CDR2 YFSETQ. The CDR3 contains 15 residues. The CDR3 reads CASSLEPGDYWEQYF. The CDR3 region has the DNA TGCGCCAGCAGCTTGGAACCGGGGGACTACTGGGAGCAGTACTTC.

This clone was recorded only once. The rearrangement joins TRBV7-9 to TRBJ1-1; TRBD1 aligns across 8 bases. J lost 4 bases, V lost 5 bases, and 15 bases had no gene match. This CDR3 spans 17 amino acids. Germline V gene lookup returns CDR1 SEHNR and CDR2 FQNEAQ (reference sequence). CDR3 coding DNA: TGTGCCAGCAGCGCCGAACCGGGACAGGCGGCCTCCACTGAAGCTTTCTTT. This sequence encodes CASSAEPGQAASTEAFF. Full variable domain (remainder filled in from reference TRBV7-9 and TRBJ1-1): DTGVSQNPRHKITKRGQNVTFRCDPISEHNRLYWYRQTLGQGPEFLTYFQNEAQLEKSRLLSDRFSAERPKGSFSTLEIQRTEQGDSAMYLCASSAEPGQAASTEAFFGQGTRLTVV.

The chain couples TRBV27 to TRBJ2-4, with 9 bases lining up with TRBD1. CDR3 size: 14 residues. Trimming took 5 bases from V and 5 from J; bases not matched to a gene: 4. CDR1 and CDR2 from the germline V gene are MNHEY and SMNVEV (reference sequence). CDR3 sequence reads: CASSPGQGQNIQYF. The DNA for the CDR3 is TGTGCCAGCAGTCCCGGACAGGGGCAAAACATTCAGTACTTC.

CDR3 sequence: CASSWGQGLYEQYF. The CDR3 DNA sequence: TGTGCCAGCAGCTGGGGACAGGGCCTGTACGAGCAGTACTTC. The chain recombines TRBV5-6 with TRBJ2-7; TRBD1 matches 9 bases. CDR1 is SGHDT, CDR2 YYEEEE, per germline. Losses at the gene ends were 3 bases for V and 4 bases for J; bases not matched to a gene: 5. This CDR3 has 14 amino acids.

The CDR3 reads CASSLTGGGQPQHF. In nucleotides, the CDR3 is TGTGCCAGCAGCTTAACCGGGGGAGGGCAGCCCCAGCATTTT. V gene TRBV13 combines with J gene TRBJ1-5, with D perhaps TRBD1 (5 bases). Germline values: CDR1 PRHDT, CDR2 FYEKMQ (reference sequence). The CDR3 runs 14 residues. V was clipped by 2 bases and J by 7 bases, with 12 bases between them.

The sample holds a few counts of this clone. The chain recombines TRBV2 with TRBJ2-1; the match to TRBD2 covers 12 bases. The CDR3 totals 17 residues. V shed 4 bases and J 10 bases; nucleotides not matched to a gene: 14. Germline-derived CDR1 and CDR2 are SNHLY and FYNNEI. CDR3 residues: CASSVPLGLAGSREQFF. The CDR3 DNA reads TGTGCCAGCAGTGTCCCCCTCGGACTAGCGGGAAGTCGAGAGCAGTTCTTC.

V gene TRBV6-5 combines with J gene TRBJ1-2; D is perhaps TRBD1 (6 bases). The V and J ends lost 2 bases and 5 bases respectively, with 18 bases between them. Germline V gene lookup returns CDR1 MNHEY and CDR2 SVGAGI. CDR3 size: 16 residues. Here the CDR3 reads CASSYTVPGRGYGYTF. In DNA form, the CDR3 reads TGTGCCAGCAGTTACACCGTTCCGGGAAGGGGGTATGGCTACACCTTC.

CDR3 DNA: TGTGCCAGCAGCCCGGGACTAGCGGGGCCCCTATCCGAGCAGTACTTC. This encodes CASSPGLAGPLSEQYF. The rearrangement joins TRBV5-6 to TRBJ2-7; 13 bases map to TRBD2. The ends lost 4 bases at V and 6 bases at J; junction bases unmatched: 10. Germline values: CDR1 SGHDT, CDR2 YYEEEE. The CDR3 length is 16 residues.

CDR3 sequence (DNA): TGTGCCAGCAGTGCAGGGACAGGGGTAGTCGAGCAGTACTTC. Protein product: CASSAGTGVVEQYF. The V call is TRBV28, the J call TRBJ2-7, with TRBD1 matching over 10 bases. The junction had 7 bases not matched to a gene; V was cut back by 5 bases and J by 6 bases. Germline V gene data show CDR1 as MDHEN and CDR2 as SYDVKM. The CDR3 has 14 amino acids.